This T cell receptor beta chain was profiled in a study of blood T cells in healthy people across ages. Looking at the study overall: About one barcoded beta molecule was captured per two T cells (by template switching).

The CDR3 is 14 amino acids. The V segment lost 2 bases and the J segment 8 bases; nucleotides outside the gene matches: 6. Germline CDR1 and CDR2: SGHTA and FQGNSA. PCR was performed a second time for roughly 7 to 12 cycles using a sample-barcoded 5' primer and a J-beta primer mix. TCRdb itself ran the 5' RACE reads through MiXCR, one entry per CDR3 protein. The sample lists 600,000 to 850,000 distinct CDR3 sequences; around 46% were seen once. Points on this clonotype: Its antigen is as yet unknown.

Overall study findings and caveats: Diversity estimates from one million T cells were considered underestimates. TCR beta diversity tracked closely with naive T cell percentage. The unsorted PBMCs prevented any conclusive comparison of naive versus antigen-experienced cells.

This clonotype was sampled from a woman aged 60-75 years in good health. Sequenced material: blood. The chain uses TRBV7-2 and TRBJ2-1; 7 bases are a match to TRBD2. The CDR3 DNA is TGTGCCAGCAGCTTACCGGTGGGACTACATGAGCAGTTCTTC. This gives the protein CASSLPVGLHEQFF.